This T cell receptor (beta chain) was found in a study of OX40 agonist ivuxolimab in advanced cancers. With regard to the full study: Ivuxolimab, which targeted the costimulatory receptor OX40 (CD134), was an agonistic, fully human IgG2 monoclonal antibody. The paper describes the monotherapy dose-escalation part (N ≈ 51 patients) of the phase I trial of ivuxolimab. Peripheral TCRbeta sequencing aimed to test whether ivuxolimab altered TCR sequence diversity and caused clonal T-cell expansion. Partial responses occurred in three dose-escalation patients: two with cutaneous melanoma and one with hepatocellular carcinoma. Of the roughly 50 dose-escalation patients, hepatocellular carcinoma was present in 19, melanoma in around 15, renal cell carcinoma in 9 and head and neck cancer in 9. Patients were allowed to have had prior anti-PD-1, anti-PD-L1 or anti-CTLA-4 therapy, and around 40% of the dose-escalation patients had previously received checkpoint inhibitors. Intravenous ivuxolimab was administered to patients every 2 weeks at six dose levels: 0.01, 0.1, 0.3, 1.5, 3 and 10 mg/kg. A male proportion of nearly 85% and a mean age of approximately 58 years, ranging from 23 to 79, were recorded for the dose-escalation cohort. What the work shows at the level of the full study, not this receptor alone: On average, CD8+ T cells showed more expanded clones than CD4+ T cells after ivuxolimab. Which antigens the clonally expanded peripheral T cells were specific for was not determined. Partial responders in the 0.1-3.0 mg/kg groups had among the lowest normalized peripheral clonal expansion, especially among CD8+ T cells. Low levels of normalized T-cell clonal expansion were also shown by some nonresponding patients. At doses of 0.1 to 3.0 mg/kg, clonal expansion of both CD4+ and CD8+ blood T cells was observed from baseline to week 6.

Looking up the germline V gene yields CDR1 MGHDK and CDR2 SYGVNS. Including cysteine and phenylalanine, the CDR3 has 16 amino acids. Left in the record is the CDR3 DNA by itself, 48 bases read in frame from the first base. V and J are truncated by 1 base and 5 bases respectively, leaving an intervening sequence of 15 bases. Points on this clone: Its target antigen remains unknown. Per-nucleotide qualities are absent, and no much larger clonotype sits a single base away.

Patients with autoimmune disease history or receiving systemic immunosuppression were excluded from the trial. In every dose cohort, peripheral blood was drawn for TCR sequencing at baseline, cycle 4 day 1, and cycle 7 day 1. Samples were obtained from an open-label, multicenter, first-in-human phase I dose-escalation trial of ivuxolimab. Adults with locally advanced or metastatic melanoma, renal cell, hepatocellular, or head and neck squamous cell carcinoma were enrolled in the trial. Before TCR sequencing, CD4+ T cells and CD8+ T cells from peripheral blood were sorted into separate populations. Genomic DNA was isolated from the sorted cells so that the TCRbeta CDR3 region could be sequenced. The immunoSEQ Assay was used for sequencing of TCRbeta CDR3 regions. TCRdb took this table from immuneACCESS and kept in-frame rearrangements with V and J called. Such tables lack part of the clones; where checked against another copy, unresolved V genes explain under half of the gap, and the rest is unexplained. This sample is represented by roughly 80,000 clones; around 83% of them were singletons. The ten largest clonotypes hold approximately 2% of the sample.

This TCR was recovered from an adult with an advanced solid tumor such as melanoma, head and neck, liver or kidney cancer. This receptor chain uses TRBV25-1 and TRBJ1-5; the D segment cannot be called with confidence. Material: CD4+ or CD8+ T cells sorted from blood, obtained in a trial of the OX40 agonist ivuxolimab. Here the CDR3 is given as CASSESPSRVHQPQHF. The nucleotide sequence reads TGTGCCAGCAGTGAATCCCCATCTAGGGTCCATCAGCCCCAGCATTTT.